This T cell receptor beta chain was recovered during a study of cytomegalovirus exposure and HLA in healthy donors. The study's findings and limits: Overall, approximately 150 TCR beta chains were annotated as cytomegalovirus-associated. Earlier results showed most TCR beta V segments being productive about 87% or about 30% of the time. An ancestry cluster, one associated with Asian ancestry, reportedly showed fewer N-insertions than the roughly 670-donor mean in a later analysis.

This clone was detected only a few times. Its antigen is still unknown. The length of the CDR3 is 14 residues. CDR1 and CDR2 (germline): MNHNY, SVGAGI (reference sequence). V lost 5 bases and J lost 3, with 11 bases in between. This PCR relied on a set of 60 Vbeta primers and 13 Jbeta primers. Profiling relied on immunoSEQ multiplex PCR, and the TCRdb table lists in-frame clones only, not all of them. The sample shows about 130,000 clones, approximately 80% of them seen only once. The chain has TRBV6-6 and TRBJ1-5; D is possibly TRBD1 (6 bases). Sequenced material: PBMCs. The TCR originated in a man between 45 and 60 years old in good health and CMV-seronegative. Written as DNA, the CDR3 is TGTGCCAGCAGTCACGGACAGTTCAATCAGCCCCAGCATTTT. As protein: CASSHGQFNQPQHF.